The clone carrying this T cell receptor beta chain was recorded many times. Its target is unknown. This sample is drawn from a study of neurological immune-mediated disorders. Broader study findings: The multiple sclerosis repertoire cluster was associated with no clinical or MRI feature.

Every sequencing run produced over 170 million TCR-beta sequences, and the sequences from any one run covered 15-18 subjects. MiXCR, run by TCRdb on the 5' RACE reads, gives a single entry per CDR3 protein. This repertoire shows tens of thousands of distinct CDR3 sequences, around 3.6% found once; its top ten account for about 2.9%. The sequenced material came from PBMCs. This sequence originates from a woman between 50 and 59 years old with multiple sclerosis.

The CDR3 here is CASGRPGVTDTQYF. CDR3 nucleotide sequence: TGTGCCAGCGGACGTCCGGGAGTAACGGATACGCAGTATTTT. This chain connects TRBV5-6 to TRBJ2-3; perhaps TRBD2 as D (6 bases). Germline V CDR1 and CDR2: SGHDT, YYEEEE. Trimming took 7 bases from V and 6 from J, leaving 18 bases between them. CDR3 length: 14 residues.